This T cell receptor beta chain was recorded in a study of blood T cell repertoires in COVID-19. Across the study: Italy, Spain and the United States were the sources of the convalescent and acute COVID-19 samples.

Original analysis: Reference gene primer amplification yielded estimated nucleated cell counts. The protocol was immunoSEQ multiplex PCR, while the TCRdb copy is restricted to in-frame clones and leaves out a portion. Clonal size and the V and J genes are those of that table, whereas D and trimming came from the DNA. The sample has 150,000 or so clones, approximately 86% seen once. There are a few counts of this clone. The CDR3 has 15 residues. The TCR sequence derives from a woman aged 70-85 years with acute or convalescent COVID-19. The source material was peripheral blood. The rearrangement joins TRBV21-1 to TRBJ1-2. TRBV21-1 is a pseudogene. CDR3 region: CASSPEGEINYGYTF. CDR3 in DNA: TGTGCCAGCAGCCCAGAAGGAGAGATAAACTATGGCTACACCTTC.